The next 26 T cell receptor beta chains were all read from a single sample in a study of cytomegalovirus exposure and HLA in healthy donors. In the PCR, 60 Vbeta and 13 Jbeta primers were used. This table comes from immunoSEQ multiplex PCR, and its TCRdb copy is limited to in-frame clones, with some not included. The repertoire holds some 170,000 clones, 72% seen once, with 2.5% in the top ten. The sequenced material came from PBMCs. The receptors originated from a human donor in good health.

The chain links TRBV7-2 to TRBJ2-7, with 8 bases that match TRBD1. With V trimmed by 0 bases and J by 3 bases, 10 bases remained unmatched. The germline V gene has CDR1 SGHTA and CDR2 FQGNSA. This CDR3 is 17 amino acids long. CDR3 in DNA: TGTGCCAGCAGCTTAGCGTGCACAGGGGGATTTTGCTACGAGCAGTACTTC. It is translated as CASSLACTGGFCYEQYF.

The rearrangement joins TRBV7-2 to TRBJ2-4, with 7 bases matching TRBD2. This CDR3 spans 19 amino acids. With V trimmed by 7 bases and J by 3 bases, 21 bases remained unmatched. Germline V gene lookup returns CDR1 SGHTA and CDR2 FQGNSA. The CDR3 reads CASTPLLRVLAGVKNIQYF. The CDR3 region has the DNA TGTGCCAGCACCCCTCTCCTTAGGGTCCTTGCGGGGGTCAAAAACATTCAGTACTTC.

V usage is TRBV5-8 and J usage is TRBJ2-7; 7 bases are a match to TRBD1. The V gene end was trimmed by 1 base and the J gene end by 0 bases; junction bases not matched to a gene: 4. CDR1 is SGHTS and CDR2 is YDEGEE in the germline V gene. CDR3 length: 15 amino acids. CDR3 loop: CASSLLQGSSYEQYF. The CDR3 nucleotides are TGTGCCAGCAGCTTGTTACAGGGGAGCTCCTACGAGCAGTACTTC.

This clone was seen only a few times. V gene TRBV5-1 combines with J gene TRBJ2-3, with a tentative D call TRBD1 (5 bases). This CDR3 is 13 amino acids long. Germline CDR1 SGHRS, CDR2 YFSETQ. Trimming stripped 1 base from V and 4 bases from J, with 7 bases between. The CDR3 sequence is CASSLQGPDTQYF. The CDR3 bases are TGCGCCAGCAGCTTGCAGGGCCCAGATACGCAGTATTTT.

The chain carries TRBV29-1 and TRBJ2-7; TRBD1 aligns across 8 bases. V shed 4 bases, J shed 3 bases, and the junction held 5 bases outside the gene matches. The CDR3 spans 13 residues. Germline V gives CDR1 SQVTM, CDR2 ANQGSEA. The CDR3, as DNA: TGCAGCGTTGGTCAGGGGGCAGGCTACGAGCAGTACTTC. Residues: CSVGQGAGYEQYF.

This chain uses TRBV5-4 with TRBJ1-1, with 7 bases that match TRBD1. The CDR3 totals 15 residues. The V gene end was trimmed by 4 bases and the J gene end by 0 bases; junction bases not matched to a gene: 6. Per germline, CDR1 SGHNT and CDR2 YYREEE (reference sequence). CDR3 nucleotide sequence: TGTGCCAGCAGCCTTCCGGGACAGATGAACACTGAAGCTTTCTTT. It translates to CASSLPGQMNTEAFF.

The V gene is TRBV15, the J gene TRBJ1-1, with TRBD1 matching over 11 bases. Trimming at V came to 3 bases and at J to 7 bases, leaving 7 bases not matched to a gene. Germline V gene lookup returns CDR1 LNHNV and CDR2 YYDKDF (reference sequence). The CDR3 spans 15 residues. CDR3 loop: CATSSRTGGAGEAFF. The CDR3 nucleotides read TGTGCCACCAGCAGCCGGACAGGGGGCGCGGGTGAAGCTTTCTTT.

This chain joins TRBV9 and TRBJ2-1; the D gene is possibly TRBD1 (5 bases). Per germline, CDR1 SGDLS and CDR2 YYNGEE. The germline V and J ends were trimmed by 0 bases and 10 bases, with 14 bases remaining between them. The CDR3 runs to 14 residues. CDR3 region: CASSVVIGVREQFF. As DNA, the CDR3 is TGTGCCAGCAGCGTAGTGATAGGGGTGAGGGAGCAGTTCTTC.

This clone was recorded once. V usage is TRBV11-2 and J usage is TRBJ2-1; TRBD2 agrees at 8 bases. The V gene's germline CDR1 is SGHAT and CDR2 FQNNGV. The CDR3 covers 13 residues. With V trimmed by 5 bases and J by 6 bases, 3 bases remained unmatched. In DNA form, the CDR3 reads TGTGCCAGCAGCGGGACTAGGGGCAATGAGCAGTTCTTC. The encoded protein is CASSGTRGNEQFF.

This clone was recorded a few times. This sequence joins TRBV5-1 and TRBJ1-1; 7 bases fit TRBD1. Losses at the gene ends were 3 bases for V and 3 bases for J; bases not matched to a gene: 8. The germline V gene has CDR1 SGHRS and CDR2 YFSETQ. CDR3 length: 15 residues. The CDR3 here is CASSSGNRGHTEAFF. CDR3 nucleotide sequence: TGCGCCAGCAGCTCCGGAAACAGGGGACACACTGAAGCTTTCTTT.

This clone was detected a few times. The V and J genes are TRBV4-1 and TRBJ2-5, with a weak D call TRBD1 (5 bases). V lost 4 bases and J 2 bases, leaving 14 bases between the germline ends. In germline, CDR1 is MGHRA, CDR2 YSYEKL. CDR3 length: 15 residues. The CDR3 is CASSRLQAEQETQYF. The CDR3 coding sequence is TGCGCCAGCAGCCGCCTACAGGCAGAACAAGAGACCCAGTACTTC.

The gene calls are TRBV11-2 and TRBJ2-1; 9 nucleotides match TRBD2. V shed 0 bases and J 7 bases; nucleotides not matched to a gene: 4. This CDR3 comprises 15 residues. Germline lookup yields CDR1 SGHAT and CDR2 FQNNGV. The CDR3 here is CASSLDRLAGNEQFF. The CDR3 region has the DNA TGTGCCAGCAGCTTAGATAGGCTAGCGGGAAATGAGCAGTTCTTC. Based on the CDR3 plus reference TRBV11-2 and TRBJ2-1, the full variable domain is EAGVAQSPRYKIIEKRQSVAFWCNPISGHATLYWYQQILGQGPKLLIQFQNNGVVDDSQLPKDRFSAERLKGVDSTLKIQPAKLEDSAVYLCASSLDRLAGNEQFFGPGTRLTVL.

As to this clone: An end of the junction differs from the germline gene, which may be a read error. The chain recombines TRBV7-7 with TRBJ1-5; D remains ambiguous. CDR3 length: 13 residues. CDR1 and CDR2 (germline): SSHAT, FNYEAQ (reference sequence). The CDR3 loop is CASSSSYNQPQHF. CDR3 bases: TGTGCTAGCAGCTCCTCCTACAATCAGCCCCAGCATTTT.

The rearrangement uses TRBV5-6 and TRBJ1-5, with 7 bases lining up with TRBD1. V shed 4 bases, J shed 0 bases, and the junction held 7 bases outside the gene matches. The CDR3 has 16 amino acids. From germline, CDR1 is SGHDT and CDR2 YYEEEE. The DNA for the CDR3 is TGTGCCAGCAGCCGAGGACAGGCAGATAGCAATCAGCCCCAGCATTTT. It codes for CASSRGQADSNQPQHF. Combining the CDR3 with reference TRBV5-6 and TRBJ1-5 gives the whole variable domain DAGVTQSPTHLIKTRGQQVTLRCSPKSGHDTVSWYQQALGQGPQFIFQYYEEEERQRGNFPDRFSGHQFPNYSSELNVNALLLGDSALYLCASSRGQADSNQPQHFGDGTRLSIL.

CDR3 loop: CASSLVAGGGSAGYTF. CDR3 nucleotides: TGCGCCAGCAGCTTGGTCGCGGGGGGTGGATCGGCTGGCTACACCTTC. The chain links TRBV5-1 to TRBJ1-2, with a possible D match to TRBD1 (5 bases). Germline CDR1 is SGHRS and CDR2 is YFSETQ. CDR3 length equals 16 residues. With 0 bases removed from V and 7 bases from J, the gap between germline ends came to 19 bases.

CDR3 in amino acids: CASSMGQIDYGYTF. CDR3 bases: TGTGCCAGTAGTATGGGACAGATTGACTATGGCTACACCTTC. The chain recombines TRBV19 with TRBJ1-2; 7 bases align to TRBD1. This CDR3 region has 14 residues. V was clipped by 3 bases and J by 3 bases; unmatched bases: 4. CDR1 and CDR2 (germline): LNHDA, SQIVND (reference sequence).

To note about this clone: Distinct nucleotide sequences in the sample also encode this CDR3. V gene TRBV6-5 combines with J gene TRBJ2-1; TRBD2 agrees at 11 bases. Germline trimming cut 2 bases from V and 10 bases from J; bases unmatched to any gene: 7. CDR3 length: 15 amino acids. Germline loops: CDR1 MNHEY, CDR2 SVGAGI. CDR3 protein: CASSYGLAGGDEQFF. The CDR3 nucleotides are TGTGCCAGCAGTTACGGGCTAGCGGGGGGAGACGAGCAGTTCTTC.

The J gene is TRBJ2-4, the V gene TRBV2; 10 positions match TRBD1. Germline CDR1 and CDR2: SNHLY and FYNNEI. V lost 5 bases and J lost 8; bases outside the gene matches: 9. This CDR3 region has 15 residues. This CDR3 is CASSQDRGIGDIQYF. The CDR3 DNA follows: TGTGCCAGCAGTCAGGACAGGGGGATTGGGGACATTCAGTACTTC. Based on the CDR3 plus reference TRBV2 and TRBJ2-4, the full variable domain is EPEVTQTPSHQVTQMGQEVILRCVPISNHLYFYWYRQILGQKVEFLVSFYNNEISEKSEIFDDQFSVERPDGSNFTLKIRSTKLEDSAMYFCASSQDRGIGDIQYFGAGTRLSVL.

The chain joins TRBV6-5 to TRBJ2-4; D is possibly TRBD1 (7 bases). V lost 5 bases and J 9 bases, leaving 17 bases between the germline ends. Germline V gene data show CDR1 as MNHEY and CDR2 as SVGAGI. The CDR3 runs 14 residues. The CDR3 bases are TGTGCCAGCAGTGCACAGGGGACTGTGGCCATTCAGTACTTC. Translated, it gives CASSAQGTVAIQYF.

This clone came up a few times. The chain has TRBV28 and TRBJ2-7, with TRBD2 identical over 9 bases. V dropped 1 base and J dropped 5; count of bases not matched to a gene: 9. This CDR3 has 16 amino acids. Germline V gives CDR1 MDHEN, CDR2 SYDVKM. The CDR3 region is CASSLFGGGVGDEQYF. In nucleotides, the CDR3 is TGTGCCAGCAGTTTATTCGGCGGGGGGGTCGGCGACGAGCAGTACTTC.

The chain couples TRBV4-1 to TRBJ2-5, with 15 positions matching TRBD2. The V gene's germline CDR1 is MGHRA and CDR2 YSYEKL. Trimming removed 0 bases from V and 0 bases from J; junction bases left unmatched: 8. This CDR3 is built from 20 residues. CDR3 DNA sequence: TGCGCCAGCAGCCAAGAATTCGCGGGACTAGCGGGGGGCTACCAAGAGACCCAGTACTTC. Encoded protein: CASSQEFAGLAGGYQETQYF.

V usage is TRBV4-1 and J usage is TRBJ2-5; TRBD1 agrees at 8 bases. With the DNA end fitting TRBJ2-7 better, the J assignment may be wrong. The germline gives CDR1 MGHRA, CDR2 YSYEKL. CDR3 size: 15 residues. CDR3 in amino acids: CASSPAGGSSYEQYF. The DNA for the CDR3 is TGCGCCAGCAGCCCTGCAGGGGGCTCGTCCTACGAGCAGTACTTC.

The gene calls are TRBV9 and TRBJ2-1; TRBD2 matches at 8 bases. V shed 6 bases, J shed 0 bases, and the junction held 5 bases outside the gene matches. This CDR3 region has 15 residues. Looked up from germline, CDR1 is SGDLS and CDR2 is YYNGEE. The CDR3 loop reads CASTARGVSYNEQFF. The CDR3 DNA is TGTGCCAGCACCGCGCGGGGGGTCTCCTACAATGAGCAGTTCTTC.

V gene TRBV27 combines with J gene TRBJ2-7; D perhaps matches TRBD1 (5 bases). This CDR3 has 16 amino acids. Looked up from germline, CDR1 is MNHEY and CDR2 is SMNVEV (reference sequence). V lost 3 bases and J 0 bases, leaving 15 bases between the germline ends. The CDR3 protein is CASSFLDMGSSYEQYF. The CDR3, as DNA: TGTGCCAGCAGTTTCTTGGACATGGGTAGCTCCTACGAGCAGTACTTC.

This clone was seen only a few times. This chain joins TRBV21-1 and TRBJ2-1; no DNA check was done on the table's D call, TRBD2. TRBV21-1 is classified as a pseudogene. CDR3 size: 14 residues. The CDR3: CASSLQEGDDEQFF. CDR3 bases: TGTGCCAGCAGCTTGCAGGAGGGCGACGATGAGCAGTTCTTC.

This clone was counted once. V is TRBV5-1 and J is TRBJ2-2, with a possible D match to TRBD1 (6 bases). The CDR3 runs to 14 residues. V was shortened by 5 bases and J by 0 bases, with 8 bases between the two germline ends. From germline, CDR1 is SGHRS and CDR2 YFSETQ. Written as DNA, the CDR3 is TGCGCCAGCAGGACAGGCGCGAACACCGGGGAGCTGTTTTTT. This encodes CASRTGANTGELFF.